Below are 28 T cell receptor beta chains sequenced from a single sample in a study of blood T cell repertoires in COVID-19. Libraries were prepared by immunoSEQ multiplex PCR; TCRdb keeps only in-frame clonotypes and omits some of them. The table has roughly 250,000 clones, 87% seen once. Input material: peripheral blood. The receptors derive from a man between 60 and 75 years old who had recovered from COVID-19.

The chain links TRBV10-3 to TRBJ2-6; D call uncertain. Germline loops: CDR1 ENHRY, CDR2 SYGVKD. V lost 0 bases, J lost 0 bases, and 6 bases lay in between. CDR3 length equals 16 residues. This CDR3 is CAISESSFSGANVLTF. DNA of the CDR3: TGTGCCATCAGTGAGTCTTCATTCTCTGGGGCCAACGTCCTGACTTTC.

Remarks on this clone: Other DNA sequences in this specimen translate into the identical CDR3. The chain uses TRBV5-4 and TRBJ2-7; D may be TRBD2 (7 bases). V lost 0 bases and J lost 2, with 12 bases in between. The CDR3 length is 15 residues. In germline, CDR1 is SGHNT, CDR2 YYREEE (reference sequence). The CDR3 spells CASSLGGGRTYEQYF. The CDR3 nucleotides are TGTGCCAGCAGCTTGGGGGGGGGCCGCACCTACGAGCAGTACTTC.

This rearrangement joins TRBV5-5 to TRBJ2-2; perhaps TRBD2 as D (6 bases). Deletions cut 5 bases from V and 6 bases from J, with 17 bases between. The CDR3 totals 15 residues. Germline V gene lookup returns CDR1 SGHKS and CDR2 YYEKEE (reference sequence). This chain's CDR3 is CASRNQGGSAGELFF. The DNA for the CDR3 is TGTGCCAGCAGGAACCAGGGAGGCTCGGCCGGGGAGCTGTTTTTT.

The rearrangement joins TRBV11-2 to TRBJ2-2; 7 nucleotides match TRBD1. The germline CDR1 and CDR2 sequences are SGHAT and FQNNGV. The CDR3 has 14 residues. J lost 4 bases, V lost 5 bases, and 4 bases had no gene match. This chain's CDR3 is CASSQDRTTGELFF. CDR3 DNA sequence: TGTGCCAGCAGCCAGGACAGGACCACCGGGGAGCTGTTTTTT. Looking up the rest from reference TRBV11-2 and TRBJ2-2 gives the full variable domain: EAGVAQSPRYKIIEKRQSVAFWCNPISGHATLYWYQQILGQGPKLLIQFQNNGVVDDSQLPKDRFSAERLKGVDSTLKIQPAKLEDSAVYLCASSQDRTTGELFFGEGSRLTVL.

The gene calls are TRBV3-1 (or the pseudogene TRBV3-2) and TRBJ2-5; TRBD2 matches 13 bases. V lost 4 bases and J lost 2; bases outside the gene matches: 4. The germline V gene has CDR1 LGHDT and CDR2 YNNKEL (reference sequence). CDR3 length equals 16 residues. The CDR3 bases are TGTGCCAGCAGCCTATCGGGACTAGCGGGGCAAGAGACCCAGTACTTC. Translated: CASSLSGLAGQETQYF.

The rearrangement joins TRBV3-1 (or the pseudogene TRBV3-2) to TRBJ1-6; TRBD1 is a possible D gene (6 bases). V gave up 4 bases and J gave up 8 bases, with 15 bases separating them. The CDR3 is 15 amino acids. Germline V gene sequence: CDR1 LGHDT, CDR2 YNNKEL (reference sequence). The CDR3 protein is CASSPLHAGDSPLHF. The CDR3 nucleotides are TGTGCCAGCAGCCCTCTCCATGCAGGGGATTCACCCCTCCACTTT.

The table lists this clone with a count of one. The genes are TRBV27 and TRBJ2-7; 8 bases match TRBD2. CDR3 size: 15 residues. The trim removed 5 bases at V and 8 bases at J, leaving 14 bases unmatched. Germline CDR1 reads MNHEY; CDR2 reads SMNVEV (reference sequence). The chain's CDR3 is CASSVYGGALVQQYF. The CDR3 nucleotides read TGTGCCAGCAGTGTCTACGGGGGGGCTCTGGTTCAGCAGTACTTC.

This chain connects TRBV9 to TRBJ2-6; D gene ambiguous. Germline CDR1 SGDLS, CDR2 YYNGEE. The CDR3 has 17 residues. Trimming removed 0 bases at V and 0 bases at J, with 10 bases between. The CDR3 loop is CASSVAAGSSGANVLTF. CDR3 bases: TGTGCCAGCAGCGTAGCAGCAGGCAGCTCTGGGGCCAACGTCCTGACTTTC.

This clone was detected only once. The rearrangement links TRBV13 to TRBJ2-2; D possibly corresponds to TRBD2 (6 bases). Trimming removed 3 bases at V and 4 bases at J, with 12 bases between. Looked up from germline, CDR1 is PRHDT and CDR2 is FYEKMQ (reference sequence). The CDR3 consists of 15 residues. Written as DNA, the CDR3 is TGTGCCAGCAGCTTTCGGGGGACGGGCACCGGGGAGCTGTTTTTT. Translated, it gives CASSFRGTGTGELFF.

The CDR3 region is CASSLAGGGAYNEQFF. As DNA, the CDR3 is TGTGCCAGCAGCTTGGCTGGCGGGGGGGCCTACAATGAGCAGTTCTTC. This chain joins TRBV5-4 and TRBJ2-1; 9 bases agree with TRBD2. Germline lookup yields CDR1 SGHNT and CDR2 YYREEE (reference sequence). After removal of 0 bases from V and 2 bases from J, the junction contained 3 bases not matched to a gene. The CDR3 covers 16 residues.

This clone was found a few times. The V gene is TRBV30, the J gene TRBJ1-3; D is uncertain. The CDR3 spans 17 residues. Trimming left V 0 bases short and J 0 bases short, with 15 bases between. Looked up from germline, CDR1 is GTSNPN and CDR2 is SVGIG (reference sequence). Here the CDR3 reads CAWSVLPPGDSGNTIYF. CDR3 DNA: TGTGCCTGGAGTGTACTCCCCCCCGGTGACTCTGGAAACACCATATATTTT. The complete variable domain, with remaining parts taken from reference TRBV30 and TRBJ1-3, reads SQTIHQWPATLVQPVGSPLSLECTVEGTSNPNLYWYRQAAGRGLQLLFYSVGIGQISSEVPQNLSASRPQDRQFILSSKKLLLSDSGFYLCAWSVLPPGDSGNTIYFGEGSWLTVV.

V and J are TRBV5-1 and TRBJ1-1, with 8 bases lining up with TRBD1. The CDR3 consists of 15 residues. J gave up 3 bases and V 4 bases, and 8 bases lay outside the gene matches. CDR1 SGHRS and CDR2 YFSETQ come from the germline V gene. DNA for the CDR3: TGCGCCAGCAGCCTCGGACAGGGCTTGGACACTGAAGCTTTCTTT. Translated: CASSLGQGLDTEAFF.

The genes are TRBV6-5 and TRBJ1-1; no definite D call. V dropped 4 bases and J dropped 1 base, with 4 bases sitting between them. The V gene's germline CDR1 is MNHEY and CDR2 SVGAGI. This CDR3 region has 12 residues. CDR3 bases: TGTGCCAGCAGTTTTCAGAACACTGAAGCTTTCTTT. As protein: CASSFQNTEAFF.

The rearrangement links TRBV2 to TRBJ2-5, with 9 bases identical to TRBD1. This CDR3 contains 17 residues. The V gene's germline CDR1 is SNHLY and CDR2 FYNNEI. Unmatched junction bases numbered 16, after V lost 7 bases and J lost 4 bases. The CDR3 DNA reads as TGTGCCAGCACCCCCCGCCCGGGACAGGGATGGCTAGAGACCCAGTACTTC. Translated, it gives CASTPRPGQGWLETQYF.

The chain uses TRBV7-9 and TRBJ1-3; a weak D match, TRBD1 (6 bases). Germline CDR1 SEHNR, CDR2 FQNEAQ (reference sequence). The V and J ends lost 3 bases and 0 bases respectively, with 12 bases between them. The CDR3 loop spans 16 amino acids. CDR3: CASSFAQGSSGNTIYF. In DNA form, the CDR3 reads TGTGCCAGCAGCTTTGCCCAGGGGTCCTCTGGAAACACCATATATTTT.

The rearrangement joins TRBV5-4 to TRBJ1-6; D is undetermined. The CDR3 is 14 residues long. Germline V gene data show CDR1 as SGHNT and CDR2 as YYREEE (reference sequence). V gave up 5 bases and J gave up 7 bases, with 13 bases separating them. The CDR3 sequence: CASSRVGENSPLHF. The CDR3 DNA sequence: TGTGCCAGCAGTCGGGTGGGTGAGAATTCACCCCTCCACTTT.

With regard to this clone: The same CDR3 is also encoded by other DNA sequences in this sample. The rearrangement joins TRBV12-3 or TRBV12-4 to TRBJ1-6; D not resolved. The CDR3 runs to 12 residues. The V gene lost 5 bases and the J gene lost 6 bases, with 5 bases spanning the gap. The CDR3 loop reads CASSLPNSPLHF. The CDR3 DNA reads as TGTGCCAGCAGTCTTCCTAATTCACCCCTCCACTTT.

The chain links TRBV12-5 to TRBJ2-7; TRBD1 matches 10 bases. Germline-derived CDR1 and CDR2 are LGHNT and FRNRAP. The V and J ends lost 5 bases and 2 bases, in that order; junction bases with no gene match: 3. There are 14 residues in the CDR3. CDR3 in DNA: TGTGCTAGTGGTCTCGACAGGGGGCCCTACGAGCAGTACGTC. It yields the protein CASGLDRGPYEQYV.

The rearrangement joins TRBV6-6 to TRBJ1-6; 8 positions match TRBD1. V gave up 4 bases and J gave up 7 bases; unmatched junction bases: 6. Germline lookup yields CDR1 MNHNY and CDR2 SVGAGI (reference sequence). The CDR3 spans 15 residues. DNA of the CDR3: TGTGCCAGCAGTTTGGACAGGGCCGGGAATTCACCCCTCCACTTT. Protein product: CASSLDRAGNSPLHF.

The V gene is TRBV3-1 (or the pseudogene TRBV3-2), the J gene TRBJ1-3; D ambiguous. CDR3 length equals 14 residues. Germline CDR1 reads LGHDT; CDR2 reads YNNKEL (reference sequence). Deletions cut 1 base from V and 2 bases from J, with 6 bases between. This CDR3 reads CASSQGQAGNTIYF. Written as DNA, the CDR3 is TGTGCCAGCAGCCAAGGGCAGGCTGGAAACACCATATATTTT.

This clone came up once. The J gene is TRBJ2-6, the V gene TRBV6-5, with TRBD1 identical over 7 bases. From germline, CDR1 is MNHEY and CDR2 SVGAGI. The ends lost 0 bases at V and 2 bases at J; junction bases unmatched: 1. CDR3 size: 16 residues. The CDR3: CASSYSTGAGANVLTF. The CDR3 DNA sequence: TGTGCCAGCAGTTACTCTACAGGGGCTGGGGCCAACGTCCTGACTTTC.

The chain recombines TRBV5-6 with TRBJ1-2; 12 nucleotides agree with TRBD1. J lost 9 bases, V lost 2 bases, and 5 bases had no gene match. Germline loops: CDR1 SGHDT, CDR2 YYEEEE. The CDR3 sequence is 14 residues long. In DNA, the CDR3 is TGTGCCAGCAGCTTCGGGACAGGGGGCGTGAGCTACACCTTC. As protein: CASSFGTGGVSYTF.

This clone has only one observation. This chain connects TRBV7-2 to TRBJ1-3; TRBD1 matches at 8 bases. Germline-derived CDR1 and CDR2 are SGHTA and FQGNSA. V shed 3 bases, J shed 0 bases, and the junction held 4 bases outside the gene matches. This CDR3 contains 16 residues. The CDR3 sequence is CASSFQGAVSGNTIYF. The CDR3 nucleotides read TGTGCCAGCAGCTTTCAGGGGGCCGTCTCTGGAAACACCATATATTTT.

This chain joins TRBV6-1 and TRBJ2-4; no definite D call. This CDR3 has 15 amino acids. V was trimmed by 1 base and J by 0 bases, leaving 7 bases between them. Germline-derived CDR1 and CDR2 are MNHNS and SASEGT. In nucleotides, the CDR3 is TGTGCCAGCAGTGAAGGACATCTAGCCAAAAACATTCAGTACTTC. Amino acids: CASSEGHLAKNIQYF.

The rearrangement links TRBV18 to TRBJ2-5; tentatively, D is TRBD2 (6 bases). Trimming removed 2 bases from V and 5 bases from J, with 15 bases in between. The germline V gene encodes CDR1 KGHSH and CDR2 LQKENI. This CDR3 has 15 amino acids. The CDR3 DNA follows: TGTGCCAGCTCACCAGAGGGAGGCGGACGCGAGACCCAGTACTTC. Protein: CASSPEGGGRETQYF.

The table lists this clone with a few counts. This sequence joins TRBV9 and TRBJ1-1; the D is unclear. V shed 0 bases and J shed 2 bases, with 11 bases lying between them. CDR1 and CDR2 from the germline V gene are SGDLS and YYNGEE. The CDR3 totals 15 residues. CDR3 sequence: CASSVVFRANTEAFF. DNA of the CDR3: TGTGCCAGCAGCGTAGTTTTTCGAGCAAACACTGAAGCTTTCTTT.

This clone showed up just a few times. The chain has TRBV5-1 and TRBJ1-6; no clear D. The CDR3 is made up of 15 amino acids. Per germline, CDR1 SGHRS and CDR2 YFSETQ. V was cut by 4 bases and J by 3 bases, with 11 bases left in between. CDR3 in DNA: TGCGCCAGCAGCCCAGAGGGCTTCTATAATTCACCCCTCCACTTT. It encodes CASSPEGFYNSPLHF.

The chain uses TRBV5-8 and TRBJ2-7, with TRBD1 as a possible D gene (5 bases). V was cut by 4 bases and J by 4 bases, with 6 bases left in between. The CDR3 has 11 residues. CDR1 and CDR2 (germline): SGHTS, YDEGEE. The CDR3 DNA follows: TGTGCCAGCAGCCGACAGTACGAGCAGTACTTC. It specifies CASSRQYEQYF. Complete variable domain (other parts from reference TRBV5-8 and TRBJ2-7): EAGVTQSPTHLIKTRGQQATLRCSPISGHTSVYWYQQALGLGLQFLLWYDEGEERNRGNFPPRFSGRQFPNYSSELNVNALELEDSALYLCASSRQYEQYFGPGTRLTVT.